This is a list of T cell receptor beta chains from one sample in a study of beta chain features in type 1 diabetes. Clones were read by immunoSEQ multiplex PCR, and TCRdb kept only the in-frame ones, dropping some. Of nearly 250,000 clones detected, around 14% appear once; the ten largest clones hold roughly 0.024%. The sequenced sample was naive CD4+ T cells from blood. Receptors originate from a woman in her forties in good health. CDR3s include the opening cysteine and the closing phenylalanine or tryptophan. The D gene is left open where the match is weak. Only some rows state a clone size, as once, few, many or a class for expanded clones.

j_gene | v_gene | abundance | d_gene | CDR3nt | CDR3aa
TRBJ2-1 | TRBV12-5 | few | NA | TGTGCTAGTGGGCGGAGCTCCTACAATGAGCAGTTCTTC | CASGRSSYNEQFF
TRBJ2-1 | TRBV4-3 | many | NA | TGCGCCAGCAGCCAAGGGGAGCAGGCCCATGAGCAGTTCTTC | CASSQGEQAHEQFF
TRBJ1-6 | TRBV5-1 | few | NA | TGCGCCAGCAGCTTGGGTGGTGAGTCCTATAATTCACCCCTCCACTTT | CASSLGGESYNSPLHF
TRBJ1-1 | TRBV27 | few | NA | TGTGCCAGCAGTTTACTCTCCGGGTCCACTGAAGCTTTCTTT | CASSLLSGSTEAFF
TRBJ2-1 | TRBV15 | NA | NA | TGTGCCACCAGCAGAGATCTTCCCTCCTACAATGAGCAGTTCTTC | CATSRDLPSYNEQFF
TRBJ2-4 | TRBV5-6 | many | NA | TGTGCCAGCAGCTTCCAAACCGGAGGCATTCAGTACTTC | CASSFQTGGIQYF
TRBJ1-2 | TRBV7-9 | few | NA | TGTGCCAGCAGCCATTCACTTGTGGGCATCTATGGCTACACCTTC | CASSHSLVGIYGYTF
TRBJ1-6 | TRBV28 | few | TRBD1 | TGTGCCAGCAGTCCCAGACAGGGGTCGGGCGATTCACCCCTCCACTTT | CASSPRQGSGDSPLHF
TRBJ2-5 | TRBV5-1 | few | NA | TGCGCCAGCAGCTCGCGGCCGAGGGAGACCCAGTACTTC | CASSSRPRETQYF
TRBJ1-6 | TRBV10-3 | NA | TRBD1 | TGTGCCATCAAGCGACAGGGGTCGTCCTATAATTCACCCCTCCACTTT | CAIKRQGSSYNSPLHF
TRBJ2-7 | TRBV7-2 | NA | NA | TGTGCCAGCAGCTCGGGAACCTCCTACGAGCAGTACTTC | CASSSGTSYEQYF
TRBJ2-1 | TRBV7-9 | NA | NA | TGTGCCAGCAGCTTAGCGTTCGACTTTGAGCAGTTCTTC | CASSLAFDFEQFF
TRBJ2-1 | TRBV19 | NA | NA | TGTGCCAGTAGTATGAGGCGCTCCGATGAGCAGTTCTTC | CASSMRRSDEQFF
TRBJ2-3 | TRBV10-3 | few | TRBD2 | TGTGCCATCAGACTAGCGGTCACAGATACGCAGTATTTT | CAIRLAVTDTQYF
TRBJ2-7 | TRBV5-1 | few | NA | TGCGCCAGCAGCTTGGCCGGAGATCCAACCTACGAGCAGTACTTC | CASSLAGDPTYEQYF
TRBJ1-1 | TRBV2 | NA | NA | TGTGCCAGCAGTGAGGAGGGTGGCACTGAAGCTTTCTTT | CASSEEGGTEAFF
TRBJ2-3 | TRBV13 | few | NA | TGTGCCAGCAGCCCTGGACGGGACACAGATACGCAGTATTTT | CASSPGRDTDTQYF
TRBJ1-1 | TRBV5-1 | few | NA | TGCGCCAGCAGCGCTGGACTCCAACTCGGCACTGAAGCTTTCTTT | CASSAGLQLGTEAFF
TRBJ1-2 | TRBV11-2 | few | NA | TGTGCCAGCAGCCCCCCGACAGGCAACTATGGCTACACCTTC | CASSPPTGNYGYTF
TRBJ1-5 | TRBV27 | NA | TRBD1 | TGTGCCAGCAGTTTATATCCCCTCGACAGGGGAGGGAATCAGCCCCAGCATTTT | CASSLYPLDRGGNQPQHF
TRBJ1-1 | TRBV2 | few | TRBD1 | TGTGCCAGCACGGGACAGGGGAACACTGAAGCTTTCTTT | CASTGQGNTEAFF
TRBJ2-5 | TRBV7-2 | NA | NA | TGTGCCAGCAGCTTAACTCACCAAGAGACCCAGTACTTC | CASSLTHQETQYF
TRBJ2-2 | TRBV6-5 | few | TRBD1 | TGTGCCAGCAGAATGGACAGGGTATACTCCGGGGAGCTGTTTTTT | CASRMDRVYSGELFF
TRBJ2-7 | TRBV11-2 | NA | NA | TGTGCCAGCAGCTTAGGGGCAGGGTTTCACTACGAGCAGTACTTC | CASSLGAGFHYEQYF
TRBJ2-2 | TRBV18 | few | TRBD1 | TGTGCCAGCTCACCTGGACAGGGCGCCGGGGAGCTGTTTTTT | CASSPGQGAGELFF
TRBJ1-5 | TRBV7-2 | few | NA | TGTGCCAGCAGCTTAGCCTCCGGACAGAGTTTGGGCAATCAGCCCCAGCATTTT | CASSLASGQSLGNQPQHF
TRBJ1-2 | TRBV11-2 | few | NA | TGTGCCAGCAGCTTACCATTACCAGGGTTTGCTAACTATGGCTACACCTTC | CASSLPLPGFANYGYTF
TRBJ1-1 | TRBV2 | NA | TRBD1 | TGTGCCAGCAGTGTAGGACAGGGGAACACTGAAGCTTTCTTT | CASSVGQGNTEAFF
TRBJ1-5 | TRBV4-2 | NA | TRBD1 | TGTGCCAGCAGCCAGGGGGTCGGACAGGGAGGCGGTCAGCCCCAGCATTTT | CASSQGVGQGGGQPQHF
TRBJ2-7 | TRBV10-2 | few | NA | TGCGCCAGCAGTCGCACGGAGGGGTACGAGCAGTACTTC | CASSRTEGYEQYF
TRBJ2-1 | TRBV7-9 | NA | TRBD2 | TGTGCCAGCAGCTCAGGGACTAGCGGCTCCTACAATGAGCAGTTCTTC | CASSSGTSGSYNEQFF
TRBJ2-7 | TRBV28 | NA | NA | TGTGCCAGCACCAGGAACGACGAGCAGTACTTC | CASTRNDEQYF
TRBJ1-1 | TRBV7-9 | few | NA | TGTGCCAGCAGCCGAGGGGGAACCGATGAAGCTTTCTTT | CASSRGGTDEAFF
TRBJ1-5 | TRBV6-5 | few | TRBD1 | TGTGCCAGCAGGGGACAGGGCGGTCAGCCCCAGCATTTT | CASRGQGGQPQHF
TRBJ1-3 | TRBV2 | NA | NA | TGTGCCAGCAGTCTCGACCCCAGCGGAGGTGGAAACACCATATATTTT | CASSLDPSGGGNTIYF
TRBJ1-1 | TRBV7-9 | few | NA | TGTGCCAGCAGCTTAGCCAACACCGCTTTCTTT | CASSLANTAFF
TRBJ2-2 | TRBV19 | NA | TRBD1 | TGTGCCAGTAGTATTCCCACAGGGGGGAACACCGGGGAGCTGTTTTTT | CASSIPTGGNTGELFF
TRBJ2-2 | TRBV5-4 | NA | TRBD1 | TGTGCCAGCAGCCGGACAGGCCCCGGGGAGCTGTTTTTT | CASSRTGPGELFF
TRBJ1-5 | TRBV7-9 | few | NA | TGTGCCAGCAGCTCCGACAGTAGCAATCAGCCCCAGCATTTT | CASSSDSSNQPQHF
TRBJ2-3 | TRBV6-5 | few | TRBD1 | TGTGCCAGCAGTTACTCCGGGGGACAGGGGACAGATACGCAGTATTTT | CASSYSGGQGTDTQYF